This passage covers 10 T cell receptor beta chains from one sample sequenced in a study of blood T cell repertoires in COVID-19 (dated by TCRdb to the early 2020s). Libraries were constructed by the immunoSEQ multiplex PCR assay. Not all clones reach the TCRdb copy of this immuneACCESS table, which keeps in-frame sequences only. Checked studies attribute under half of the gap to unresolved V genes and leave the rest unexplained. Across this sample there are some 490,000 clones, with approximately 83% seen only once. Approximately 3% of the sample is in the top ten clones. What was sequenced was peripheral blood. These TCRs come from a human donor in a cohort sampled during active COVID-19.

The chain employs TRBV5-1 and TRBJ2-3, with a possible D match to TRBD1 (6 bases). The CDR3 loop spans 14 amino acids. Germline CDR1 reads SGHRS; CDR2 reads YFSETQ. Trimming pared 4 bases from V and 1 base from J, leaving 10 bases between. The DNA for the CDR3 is TGCGCCAGCAGCCCGGACAGAGGCACAGATACGCAGTATTTT. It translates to CASSPDRGTDTQYF.

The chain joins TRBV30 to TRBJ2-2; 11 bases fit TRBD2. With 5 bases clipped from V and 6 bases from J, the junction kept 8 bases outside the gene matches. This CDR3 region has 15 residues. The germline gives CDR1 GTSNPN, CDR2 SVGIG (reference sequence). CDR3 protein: CAWAALAGAAGELFF. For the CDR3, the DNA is TGTGCCTGGGCGGCACTAGCGGGAGCAGCCGGGGAGCTGTTTTTT.

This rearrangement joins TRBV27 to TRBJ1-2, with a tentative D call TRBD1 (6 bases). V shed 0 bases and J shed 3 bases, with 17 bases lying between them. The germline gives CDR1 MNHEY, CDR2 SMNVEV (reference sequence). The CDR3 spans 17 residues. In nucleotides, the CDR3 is TGTGCCAGCAGTTTATCAATGGGGGCCAGCGATTACTATGGCTACACCTTC. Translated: CASSLSMGASDYYGYTF.

The CDR3 nucleotides read TGCGCCAGCAGCTTTGAGGGACAGGGGGCCGTCGGGGAGCTGTTTTTT. Translated, it gives CASSFEGQGAVGELFF. The genes are TRBV5-1 and TRBJ2-2, with 12 bases lining up with TRBD1. V lost 2 bases and J lost 7; bases outside the gene matches: 6. The germline V gene has CDR1 SGHRS and CDR2 YFSETQ. The CDR3 totals 16 residues.

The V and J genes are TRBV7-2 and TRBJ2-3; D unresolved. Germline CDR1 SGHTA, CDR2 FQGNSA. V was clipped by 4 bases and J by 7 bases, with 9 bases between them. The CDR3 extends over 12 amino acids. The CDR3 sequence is CASSSNSYTQYF. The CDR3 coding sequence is TGTGCCAGCAGCTCAAATAGCTATACGCAGTATTTT.

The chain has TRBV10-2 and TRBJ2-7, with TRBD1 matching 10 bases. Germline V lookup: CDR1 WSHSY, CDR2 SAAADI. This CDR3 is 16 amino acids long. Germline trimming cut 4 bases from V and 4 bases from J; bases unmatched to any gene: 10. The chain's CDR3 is CASSALGGQGMYEQYF. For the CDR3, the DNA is TGCGCCAGCAGTGCTCTCGGGGGACAGGGGATGTACGAGCAGTACTTC.

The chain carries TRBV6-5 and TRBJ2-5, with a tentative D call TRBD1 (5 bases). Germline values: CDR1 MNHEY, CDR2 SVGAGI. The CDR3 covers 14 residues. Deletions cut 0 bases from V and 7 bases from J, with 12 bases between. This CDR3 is CASSYSRGLGTQYF. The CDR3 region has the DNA TGTGCCAGCAGTTACTCTAGGGGATTGGGGACCCAGTACTTC.

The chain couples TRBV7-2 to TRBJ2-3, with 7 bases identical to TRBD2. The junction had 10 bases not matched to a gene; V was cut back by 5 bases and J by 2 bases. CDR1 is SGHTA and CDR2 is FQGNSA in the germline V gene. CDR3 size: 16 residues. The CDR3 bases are TGTGCCAGCAGCCCTTTCGGGACTACCGACACAGATACGCAGTATTTT. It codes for CASSPFGTTDTDTQYF.

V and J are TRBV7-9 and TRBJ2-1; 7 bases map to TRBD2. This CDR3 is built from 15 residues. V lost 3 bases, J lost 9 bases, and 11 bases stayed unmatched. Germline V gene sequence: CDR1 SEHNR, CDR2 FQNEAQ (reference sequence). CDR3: CASSFSRGRRGEQFF. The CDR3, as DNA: TGTGCCAGCAGCTTCTCTCGCGGGAGAAGGGGTGAGCAGTTCTTC.

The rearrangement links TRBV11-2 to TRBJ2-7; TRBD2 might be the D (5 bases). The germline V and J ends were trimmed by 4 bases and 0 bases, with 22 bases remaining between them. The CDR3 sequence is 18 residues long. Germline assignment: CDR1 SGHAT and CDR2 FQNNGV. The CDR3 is CASSWRWGGPPSSYEQYF. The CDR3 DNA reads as TGTGCCAGCAGCTGGAGGTGGGGTGGGCCGCCCAGCTCCTACGAGCAGTACTTC.